This T cell receptor beta chain was sequenced during a study of blood T cell repertoires in COVID-19. CDR1 is MNHEY and CDR2 is SMNVEV in the germline V gene (reference sequence). This CDR3 has 14 residues. The V and J ends lost 2 bases and 4 bases respectively, with 11 bases between them. The repertoire was sequenced with immunoSEQ multiplex PCR; TCRdb's copy has only in-frame clones and lacks some. The profile shows a few hundred thousand clones, roughly nine tenths of them singletons. The sequenced sample was PBMCs or T cells enriched from blood (not recorded which). The receptor was derived from a woman younger than 45 who had recovered from COVID-19. The V and J genes are TRBV27 and TRBJ1-2; D gene unclear. CDR3 in amino acids: CASSLDGRRYGYTF. In nucleotides, the CDR3 is TGTGCCAGCAGTTTAGACGGGAGGCGCTATGGCTACACCTTC.